This T cell receptor beta chain came from a study of T cell responses to AZD1222 COVID-19 vaccine. Study-level results: CD4 TCRs linked to vaccination spanned spike, dominating at 160-218 and 743-854. Clonal diversity was possibly underestimated; the donors were predominantly white British and more often female. Recipients of two AZD1222 doses showed rising Spike-specific TCR breadth and depth. As reported, nearly half of all spike-specific TCRs target variant regions that are unmutated.

In the case of this clone: Its antigen is unknown.

The CDR3 covers 18 residues. The ends were cut back, 6 bases at V and 5 bases at J, with 28 bases in the middle. Germline CDR1 MNHEY, CDR2 SVGEGT. Here immunoSEQ multiplex PCR was the method, and the copy in TCRdb shows in-frame clones only, minus some. The sample has about 190,000 clones; roughly 90% are singletons. This specimen consisted of peripheral blood, obtained on day 0 of AZD1222 vaccination. The rearrangement uses TRBV6-2 or TRBV6-3 and TRBJ2-5; tentatively, D is TRBD2 (5 bases). This TCR derives from an adult in good health. CDR3 amino acids: CASSPGVAAQGGWETQYF. The DNA for the CDR3 is TGTGCCAGCAGCCCCGGAGTGGCGGCACAAGGCGGGTGGGAGACCCAGTACTTC.